This T cell receptor (beta chain) appears in the sequencing data of a study of T cell changes during pregnancy in multiple sclerosis. Profiled with immunoSEQ multiplex PCR; TCRdb holds only in-frame clones, not every one. The table shows roughly 90,000 clones, with approximately 90% occurring only once. V lost 0 bases, J lost 3 bases, and 17 bases lay in between. The CDR3 loop spans 18 amino acids. CDR1 and CDR2 (germline): KGHSH, LQKENI. Sequencing was performed on peripheral blood, taken in the first trimester of pregnancy. The genes are TRBV18 and TRBJ1-4; TRBD1 might be the D (5 bases). The clonotype was recovered from a female donor in good health, enrolled as a control in a pregnancy study. DNA for the CDR3: TGTGCCAGCTCACCACCGGGGCAGGGCCTATCGTCTAATGAAAAACTGTTTTTT. It encodes CASSPPGQGLSSNEKLFF. Looking up the rest from reference TRBV18 and TRBJ1-4 gives the full variable domain: NAGVMQNPRHLVRRRGQEARLRCSPMKGHSHVYWYRQLPEEGLKFMVYLQKENIIDESGMPKERFSAEFPKEGPSILRIQQVVRGDSAAYFCASSPPGQGLSSNEKLFFGSGTQLSVL.